Below, one T cell receptor (beta chain) is given with its context. TCRdb passed the RT-PCR reads through MiXCR, listing each CDR3 protein once. The sample contains roughly 460,000 distinct CDR3 sequences, 9.5% to 13% of which appear only once. Per the germline V gene, CDR1 is LNHNV and CDR2 is YYDKDF (reference sequence). The CDR3 length is 13 residues. These data are taken from a study of response to subunit inactivated influenza vaccine. This clonotype originated in a man in his fifties who received an inactivated influenza vaccine. The chain is built from TRBV15 and TRBJ1-6; D possibly corresponds to TRBD1 (6 bases). The sample was PBMCs from blood, taken roughly 46 days after vaccination. CDR3 nucleotide sequence: TGTGTGACACAGGGTCGTTTAAGTTCACCCCTCCACTTT. Its protein is CVTQGRLSSPLHF.